This TCR beta chain was identified in a study of Ad26.COV2.S vaccination and SARS-CoV-2 variants. Profiled with immunoSEQ multiplex PCR; TCRdb holds only in-frame clones, not every one. The data show fewer than 400,000 clones, around 89% seen once. The CDR3 is made up of 13 amino acids. Germline lookup yields CDR1 LNHNV and CDR2 YYDKDF (reference sequence). About this clone: One end of the junction is discordant with germline, which a read error may explain.

The treatment was: around 19 received Ad26.COV2.S at low or high dose, single or two shots; about 5 received placebo; per-sample allocation not given. Following the first vaccine or placebo injection, samples were taken on day 63. The sample here was peripheral blood, taken in a trial of Ad26.COV2.S vaccine versus placebo. The clonotype comes from a person between 18 and 65 years old who received the Ad26.COV2.S COVID-19 vaccine or a placebo. This rearrangement joins TRBV15 to TRBJ2-5; D remains unclear. The CDR3, as DNA: TGTGCCACCAGCAGAGGGGGTAGCCGAGTCGCGGACTTC. Amino acid sequence: CATSRGGSRVADF.